The 17 T cell receptor beta chains below all came from one sample that was sequenced in a study of T cells in localized non-small cell lung cancer. The data were produced by immunoSEQ multiplex PCR, yet TCRdb's version contains in-frame clones alone and is incomplete. The sample shows 50,000 to 60,000 clones, roughly 80% of them seen only once. The sequencing here drew on PBMCs, taken before any cancer treatment. The source of these receptors is a woman aged 35-75 years with stage II lung adenocarcinoma.

The chain links TRBV6-5 to TRBJ2-7; D perhaps matches TRBD2 (6 bases). The V gene lost 6 bases and the J gene lost 6 bases, with 9 bases spanning the gap. Per germline, CDR1 MNHEY and CDR2 SVGAGI. The CDR3 is 11 amino acids. The CDR3 DNA is TGTGCCAGCAGCTCCGGGGGCGAGCAGTACTTC. It codes for CASSSGGEQYF.

J is TRBJ1-3 and V is TRBV2; D unclear. This CDR3 has 16 residues. V gave up 2 bases and J gave up 0 bases, with 11 bases separating them. Germline assignment: CDR1 SNHLY and CDR2 FYNNEI. The CDR3 is CASSEFDPYSGNTIYF. The CDR3 nucleotides read TGTGCCAGCAGTGAATTTGATCCATACTCTGGAAACACCATATATTTT.

As to this clone: A read error may account for a junction end that differs from germline. Additional DNA sequences in this sample encode the identical CDR3. The rearrangement uses TRBV5-6 and TRBJ1-2; unclear D gene. The germline V gene has CDR1 SGHDT and CDR2 YYEEEE. The CDR3 sequence is 15 residues long. The DNA of the CDR3 is TGTGCCAGTAGCTTGGATATGGTGTTGTCCTATGGCTACACCTTC. Amino acid sequence: CASSLDMVLSYGYTF. Together with reference TRBV5-6 and TRBJ1-2, the CDR3 gives the full variable domain: DAGVTQSPTHLIKTRGQQVTLRCSPKSGHDTVSWYQQALGQGPQFIFQYYEEEERQRGNFPDRFSGHQFPNYSSELNVNALLLGDSALYLCASSLDMVLSYGYTFGSGTRLTVV.

A single count supports this clone. The genes are TRBV6-6 and TRBJ1-1; a weak D match, TRBD1 (5 bases). CDR1 MNHNY and CDR2 SVGAGI come from the germline V gene (reference sequence). Trimming took 5 bases from V and 4 from J, leaving 14 bases between them. This CDR3 contains 14 residues. CDR3 bases: TGTGCCAGCAGTCAGCCCCGGGGACCCACTGAAGCTTTCTTT. Amino acids: CASSQPRGPTEAFF.

The CDR3 DNA follows: TGTGCCAGCAGTCCCCAGGGACTTTCCTACGAGCAGTACTTC. Its translation is CASSPQGLSYEQYF. The chain carries TRBV27 and TRBJ2-7, with D maybe TRBD2 (6 bases). This CDR3 is 14 amino acids long. V gave up 5 bases and J gave up 1 base, with 12 bases separating them. Germline CDR1 and CDR2: MNHEY and SMNVEV (reference sequence).

This sequence joins TRBV7-2 and TRBJ2-3, with a tentative D call TRBD2 (5 bases). The CDR3 has 14 amino acids. Germline lookup yields CDR1 SGHTA and CDR2 FQGNSA. Trimming removed 3 bases at V and 0 bases at J, with 7 bases between. The CDR3 loop reads CASSLAGSTDTQYF. The CDR3, as DNA: TGTGCCAGCAGCTTGGCGGGCAGCACAGATACGCAGTATTTT.

This clone was seen only a few times. The genes are TRBV6-6 and TRBJ1-5; D unresolved. The CDR3 extends over 13 amino acids. The germline V and J ends were trimmed by 2 bases and 4 bases, with 6 bases remaining between them. Germline V gives CDR1 MNHNY, CDR2 SVGAGI (reference sequence). This CDR3 is CASSYPGNQPQHF. The CDR3 nucleotides read TGTGCCAGCAGTTACCCCGGGAATCAGCCCCAGCATTTT.

With regard to this clone: At the DNA level, this CDR3 is encoded by other sequences in the same sample as well. V and J are TRBV11-2 and TRBJ2-1; a weak D match, TRBD1 (5 bases). The germline V gene encodes CDR1 SGHAT and CDR2 FQNNGV. The CDR3 has 13 residues. V was clipped by 1 base and J by 5 bases, with 6 bases between them. CDR3 residues: CASSLGQNNEQFF. The CDR3 coding sequence is TGTGCCAGCAGCTTAGGACAGAACAATGAGCAGTTCTTC.

The chain couples TRBV13 to TRBJ1-3, with 7 nucleotides matching TRBD1. J lost 2 bases, V lost 3 bases, and 1 base had no gene match. This CDR3 region has 14 residues. Germline V gene data show CDR1 as PRHDT and CDR2 as FYEKMQ (reference sequence). CDR3 in amino acids: CASSFQGAGNTIYF. The DNA for the CDR3 is TGTGCCAGCAGCTTTCAGGGGGCTGGAAACACCATATATTTT.

This rearrangement joins TRBV7-9 to TRBJ2-5; D gene unclear. This CDR3 is 14 amino acids long. CDR1 and CDR2 from the germline V gene are SEHNR and FQNEAQ (reference sequence). Trimming removed 0 bases from V and 4 bases from J, with 9 bases in between. CDR3 coding DNA: TGTGCCAGCAGCTTAGCGCGCGTCCCAGAGACCCAGTACTTC. Encoded protein: CASSLARVPETQYF. Full variable domain (missing parts from reference TRBV7-9 and TRBJ2-5): DTGVSQNPRHKITKRGQNVTFRCDPISEHNRLYWYRQTLGQGPEFLTYFQNEAQLEKSRLLSDRFSAERPKGSFSTLEIQRTEQGDSAMYLCASSLARVPETQYFGPGTRLLVL.

The rearrangement links TRBV10-2 to TRBJ1-2; D is unresolved. Germline V gene sequence: CDR1 WSHSY, CDR2 SAAADI. The CDR3 runs 15 residues. Between the trimmed V and J ends, which lost 6 bases and 6 bases, there was a span of 20 bases. CDR3 DNA sequence: TGCGCCAGCAGCGCTAAAACTACTCTCCTCCATGGCTACACCTTC. Protein sequence: CASSAKTTLLHGYTF.

This clone came up a few times. The CDR3, as DNA: TGTGCCTGGAGCCGTAGCGGACAGGGAAGTCATGGCTACACCTTC. The encoded protein is CAWSRSGQGSHGYTF. The chain couples TRBV30 to TRBJ1-2, with 8 bases fitting TRBD1. The CDR3 length is 15 residues. CDR1 and CDR2 from the germline V gene are GTSNPN and SVGIG (reference sequence). The V and J ends lost 3 bases and 6 bases, in that order; junction bases with no gene match: 12.

This chain connects TRBV11-2 to TRBJ2-6, with 7 nucleotides matching TRBD1. The junction had 8 bases not matched to a gene; V was cut back by 6 bases and J by 0 bases. Germline values: CDR1 SGHAT, CDR2 FQNNGV. The length of the CDR3 is 17 residues. CDR3 in amino acids: CASREGQSYSGANVLTF. CDR3 nucleotide sequence: TGTGCCAGCAGAGAGGGACAGTCGTACTCTGGGGCCAACGTCCTGACTTTC.

The gene calls are TRBV2 and TRBJ2-7; D possibly corresponds to TRBD2 (7 bases). Germline V gene sequence: CDR1 SNHLY, CDR2 FYNNEI. The CDR3 totals 18 residues. Trimming took 8 bases from V and 0 from J, leaving 26 bases between them. The chain's CDR3 is CASGPGGLGRGYSYEQYF. The CDR3 region has the DNA TGTGCCAGCGGACCGGGGGGTCTAGGCAGGGGCTACTCCTACGAGCAGTACTTC.

This chain links TRBV5-4 with TRBJ1-2; 9 nucleotides line up with TRBD1. CDR1 is SGHNT, CDR2 YYREEE, per germline (reference sequence). V lost 5 bases, J lost 6 bases, and 5 bases stayed unmatched. This CDR3 region has 13 residues. The CDR3 DNA reads as TGTGCCAGCAGTTCGGGACAGGGCCATGGCTACACCTTC. Translation: CASSSGQGHGYTF.

The chain combines TRBV6-5 with TRBJ1-5; D gene uncertain. The germline V gene has CDR1 MNHEY and CDR2 SVGAGI. Trimming removed 6 bases from V and 0 bases from J, with 6 bases in between. The CDR3 extends over 13 amino acids. CDR3: CASRDGSNQPQHF. The CDR3 bases are TGTGCCAGCAGGGACGGTAGCAATCAGCCCCAGCATTTT.

This chain links TRBV5-5 with TRBJ1-1; D not resolved. Germline V gives CDR1 SGHKS, CDR2 YYEKEE (reference sequence). The CDR3 is 15 amino acids. Between the trimmed V and J ends, which lost 4 bases and 3 bases, there was a span of 16 bases. CDR3 sequence (DNA): TGTGCCAGCAGCGAGTGGACCGCATCGGACACTGAAGCTTTCTTT. Encoded protein: CASSEWTASDTEAFF. The full variable domain, in which reference TRBV5-5 and TRBJ1-1 provide the parts outside the CDR3, is DAGVTQSPTHLIKTRGQQVTLRCSPISGHKSVSWYQQVLGQGPQFIFQYYEKEERGRGNFPDRFSARQFPNYSSELNVNALLLGDSALYLCASSEWTASDTEAFFGQGTRLTVV.